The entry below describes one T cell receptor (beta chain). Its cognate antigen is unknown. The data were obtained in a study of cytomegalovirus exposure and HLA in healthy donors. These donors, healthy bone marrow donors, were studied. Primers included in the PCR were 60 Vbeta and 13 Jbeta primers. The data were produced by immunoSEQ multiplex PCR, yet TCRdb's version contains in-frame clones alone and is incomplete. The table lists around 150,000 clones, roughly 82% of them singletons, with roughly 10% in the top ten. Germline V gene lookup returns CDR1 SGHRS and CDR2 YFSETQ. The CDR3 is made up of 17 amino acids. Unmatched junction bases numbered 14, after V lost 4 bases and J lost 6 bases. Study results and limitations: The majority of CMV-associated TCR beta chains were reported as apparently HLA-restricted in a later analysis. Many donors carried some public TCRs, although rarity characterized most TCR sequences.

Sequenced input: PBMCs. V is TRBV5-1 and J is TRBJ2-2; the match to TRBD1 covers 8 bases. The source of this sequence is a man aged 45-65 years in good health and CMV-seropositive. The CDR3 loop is CASSLRTGKVVAGELFF. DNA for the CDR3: TGCGCCAGCAGCCTTAGGACAGGGAAGGTTGTTGCCGGGGAGCTGTTTTTT.